There are many counts of the clone carrying this T cell receptor (beta chain). The CDR3 has 15 amino acids. The V gene end was trimmed by 5 bases and the J gene end by 7 bases; junction bases not matched to a gene: 6. The V gene's germline CDR1 is SNHLY and CDR2 FYNNEI. Described time point: longitudinal time-point 2. The source of the sample is a study of neurological immune-mediated disorders. The cDNA came from 5'RACE with 10-nucleotide random UMIs. TCRdb independently ran MiXCR on the 5' RACE reads; one entry per CDR3 protein. The table includes under 40,000 distinct CDR3 sequences, approximately 13% detected once.

V is TRBV2 and J is TRBJ2-1, with 12 bases aligning to TRBD2. The clonotype comes from a middle-aged woman in good health. The specimen sequenced was PBMCs. The CDR3 reads CASSTTSGSSNEQFF. CDR3 in DNA: TGTGCCAGCAGTACGACTAGCGGGAGTTCGAATGAGCAGTTCTTC.